This entry lists 21 T cell receptor beta chains sequenced from one sample in a study of blood T cell repertoires in COVID-19 (TCRdb year 2020). Library preparation was by the immunoSEQ multiplex PCR assay. Not all clones reach the TCRdb copy of this immuneACCESS table, which keeps in-frame sequences only. Checked studies attribute under half of the gap to unresolved V genes and leave the rest unexplained. Across this sample there are about 290,000 clones, with just over 85% seen only once. Less than 3% of the sample goes to the ten largest clones. The sequenced sample consisted of peripheral blood. Receptors were obtained from a woman aged 30 to 39 with active or convalescent COVID-19.

The chain combines TRBV5-6 with TRBJ2-5, with 8 nucleotides matching TRBD2. CDR3 length: 18 residues. V was pared by 0 bases and J by 0 bases, with 10 bases of the junction left unmatched. The germline V gene encodes CDR1 SGHDT and CDR2 YYEEEE. Here the CDR3 reads CASSLVLERGTYQETQYF. Here the CDR3 DNA reads TGTGCCAGCAGCTTGGTGCTGGAGCGGGGGACGTACCAAGAGACCCAGTACTTC.

V is TRBV7-2 and J is TRBJ1-2; D is possibly TRBD1 (6 bases). Germline V gene lookup returns CDR1 SGHTA and CDR2 FQGNSA. The CDR3 has 14 amino acids. V was shortened by 5 bases and J by 8 bases, with 18 bases between the two germline ends. The CDR3: CASSPQTSGGGYTF. CDR3 nucleotide sequence: TGTGCCAGCAGCCCTCAGACATCGGGGGGCGGCTACACCTTC.

J is TRBJ1-2 and V is TRBV3-1 (or the pseudogene TRBV3-2), with D possibly matching TRBD1 (5 bases). Trimming shortened V by 1 base and J by 4 bases, and 10 bases separated the two germline ends. Germline lookup yields CDR1 LGHDT and CDR2 YNNKEL (reference sequence). This CDR3 spans 14 amino acids. This CDR3 reads CASSQVGAGYGYTF. The CDR3 nucleotides read TGTGCCAGCAGCCAAGTAGGGGCCGGCTATGGCTACACCTTC.

The chain employs TRBV4-1 and TRBJ2-5; 10 positions agree with TRBD2. The length of the CDR3 is 18 residues. With 0 bases clipped from V and 4 bases from J, the junction kept 11 bases outside the gene matches. Germline lookup yields CDR1 MGHRA and CDR2 YSYEKL. This chain's CDR3 is CASSQDRLAGAGGETQYF. The CDR3 bases are TGCGCCAGCAGCCAAGATAGGCTAGCGGGGGCCGGGGGAGAGACCCAGTACTTC.

The rearrangement joins TRBV14 to TRBJ1-1; TRBD1 might be the D (5 bases). From germline, CDR1 is SGHDN and CDR2 FVKESK. Trimming pared 4 bases from V and 2 bases from J, leaving 8 bases between. CDR3 size: 13 residues. The CDR3 sequence: CASSLTVNTEAFF. The CDR3 DNA sequence: TGTGCCAGCAGCCTGACAGTTAACACTGAAGCTTTCTTT.

Points on this clone: At one end the junction does not follow the germline gene, possibly because of a read error. This chain joins TRBV9 and TRBJ1-6, with 7 bases that match TRBD1. This CDR3 contains 15 residues. CDR1 is SGDLS and CDR2 is YYNGEE in the germline V gene. This CDR3 reads CASSVDQGDGSPLHF. In nucleotides, the CDR3 is TGTGCCAGCAGTGTAGACCAGGGGGATGGTTCACCCCTCCACTTT. Variable domain in full (rest from reference TRBV9 and TRBJ1-6): DSGVTQTPKHLITATGQRVTLRCSPRSGDLSVYWYQQSLDQGLQFLIQYYNGEERAKGNILERFSAQQFPDLHSELNLSSLELGDSALYFCASSVDQGDGSPLHFGNGTRLTVT.

The chain recombines TRBV19 with TRBJ1-1; D is uncertain. The germline CDR1 and CDR2 sequences are LNHDA and SQIVND (reference sequence). Deletions cut 4 bases from V and 4 bases from J, with 19 bases between. The CDR3 extends over 16 amino acids. The CDR3 nucleotides read TGTGCCAGTAGTAGTGTCCGTTTCTCTTGGCCCACTGAAGCTTTCTTT. Translation: CASSSVRFSWPTEAFF.

About this clone itself: This same CDR3 is encoded by further DNA sequences in the sample. The rearrangement uses TRBV5-1 and TRBJ2-3; D perhaps matches TRBD2 (7 bases). V lost 1 base to trimming and J lost 0 bases, with 9 bases between them. This CDR3 contains 15 residues. Per germline, CDR1 SGHRS and CDR2 YFSETQ. The CDR3 loop is CASSLRGASTDTQYF. CDR3 nucleotide sequence: TGCGCCAGCAGCTTGCGGGGGGCCAGCACAGATACGCAGTATTTT.

The genes are TRBV11-3 and TRBJ2-7, with 10 bases that match TRBD1. CDR1 is SGHNT and CDR2 is YENEEA in the germline V gene. The V gene end was trimmed by 4 bases and the J gene end by 8 bases; junction bases not matched to a gene: 5. This CDR3 comprises 13 residues. Here the CDR3 reads CASSSPGQGKQYF. DNA for the CDR3: TGTGCCAGCAGCTCCCCGGGACAGGGGAAGCAGTACTTC.

The gene calls are TRBV29-1 and TRBJ1-4, with unresolved D. V shed 5 bases and J shed 7 bases, with 17 bases lying between them. CDR1 and CDR2 (germline): SQVTM, ANQGSEA. The CDR3 has 14 amino acids. The DNA of the CDR3 is TGCAGCGTTTCCAAGGGAGGTACTGGTGAAAAACTGTTTTTT. Encoded protein: CSVSKGGTGEKLFF.

The V call is TRBV18, the J call TRBJ1-2, with D possibly TRBD1 on 5 matching bases. V was pared by 2 bases and J by 6 bases, with 16 bases between. Germline V gene lookup returns CDR1 KGHSH and CDR2 LQKENI. The CDR3 consists of 15 residues. For the CDR3, the DNA is TGTGCCAGCTCACCAAGGGAGGGGAAAGTTGATGGCTACACCTTC. Its protein product is CASSPREGKVDGYTF.

The CDR3, as DNA: TGTGCCAGCAGCGCCTACAGGGGTTCGGCTGAAGCTTTCTTT. It translates to CASSAYRGSAEAFF. The rearrangement links TRBV4-2 to TRBJ1-1; 7 bases are shared with TRBD1. The ends lost 5 bases at V and 6 bases at J; junction bases unmatched: 9. The V gene's germline CDR1 is LGHNA and CDR2 YNFKEQ. This CDR3 is 14 amino acids long.

The chain has TRBV7-2 and TRBJ2-5; 9 positions agree with TRBD1. The length of the CDR3 is 15 residues. Germline V gives CDR1 SGHTA, CDR2 FQGNSA. The ends lost 1 base at V and 5 bases at J; junction bases unmatched: 5. CDR3 sequence reads: CASSLVPTGGETQYF. As DNA, the CDR3 is TGTGCCAGCAGCTTAGTCCCCACAGGGGGCGAGACCCAGTACTTC.

The chain joins TRBV5-1 to TRBJ1-2; D possibly corresponds to TRBD1 (6 bases). Looked up from germline, CDR1 is SGHRS and CDR2 is YFSETQ. The length of the CDR3 is 15 residues. The ends were cut back, 0 bases at V and 8 bases at J, with 17 bases in the middle. In DNA, the CDR3 is TGCGCCAGCAGCTTGGTCCCAGGGGTTGGTGAGGGCTACACCTTC. The encoded protein is CASSLVPGVGEGYTF.

This clone was picked up a small number of times. The V call is TRBV28, the J call TRBJ1-2; possible D gene TRBD1, 6 bases. Deletions cut 3 bases from V and 8 bases from J, with 16 bases between. The CDR3 consists of 14 residues. Germline V gene data show CDR1 as MDHEN and CDR2 as SYDVKM. The CDR3 region is CASSLTGPFYGYTF. In DNA, the CDR3 is TGTGCCAGCAGTTTGACAGGCCCGTTTTACGGCTACACCTTC.

The chain is built from TRBV19 and TRBJ1-2; D gene unclear. Germline values: CDR1 LNHDA, CDR2 SQIVND (reference sequence). The V end was cut by 8 bases, the J end by 8 bases, with 9 bases between. This CDR3 region has 10 residues. DNA of the CDR3: TGTGCCAGTGAAAAGGAGGGCTACACCTTC. Residues: CASEKEGYTF.

This clone was seen more than once but under ten times. The chain uses TRBV3-1 (or the pseudogene TRBV3-2) and TRBJ1-3, with a tentative D call TRBD1 (5 bases). From germline, CDR1 is LGHDT and CDR2 YNNKEL (reference sequence). CDR3 length equals 19 residues. Trimming took off 0 bases at V and 2 bases at J, with 20 bases between the two ends. This chain's CDR3 is CASSQDLGYRWGTGNTIYF. The CDR3 nucleotides are TGTGCCAGCAGCCAAGATTTGGGTTATCGGTGGGGCACTGGAAACACCATATATTTT.

V is TRBV7-2 and J is TRBJ2-3, with TRBD2 as a possible D gene (7 bases). V lost 0 bases, J lost 0 bases, and 13 bases lay in between. Germline CDR1 and CDR2: SGHTA and FQGNSA. This CDR3 spans 17 amino acids. The CDR3 sequence: CASSLASGGSSTDTQYF. CDR3 nucleotide sequence: TGTGCCAGCAGCTTAGCGTCGGGGGGCTCTAGCACAGATACGCAGTATTTT.

This chain uses TRBV2 with TRBJ2-7, with TRBD2 identical over 10 bases. This CDR3 region has 14 residues. V lost 9 bases and J lost 2; bases outside the gene matches: 7. Germline V gene sequence: CDR1 SNHLY, CDR2 FYNNEI. CDR3 nucleotide sequence: TGTGCCAGACAACTAGCGGGGACCACCTACGAGCAGTACTTC. It codes for CARQLAGTTYEQYF.

The chain links TRBV5-1 to TRBJ2-5; a weak D match, TRBD2 (6 bases). Trimming shortened V by 7 bases and J by 2 bases, and 9 bases separated the two germline ends. The CDR3 is 12 amino acids. The V gene's germline CDR1 is SGHRS and CDR2 YFSETQ. CDR3 sequence: CASRDLQETQYF. In DNA form, the CDR3 reads TGCGCCAGCCGGGACTTACAAGAGACCCAGTACTTC.

V is TRBV6-1 and J is TRBJ1-3, with 8 bases matching TRBD1. After removal of 4 bases from V and 0 bases from J, the junction contained 14 bases not matched to a gene. CDR1 is MNHNS, CDR2 SASEGT, per germline. The CDR3 extends over 19 amino acids. DNA for the CDR3: TGTGCCAGCAGTGGGGCCTCCCCTCAGGGGGCTATCTCTGGAAACACCATATATTTT. Protein product: CASSGASPQGAISGNTIYF.